This entry lists 6 T cell receptor beta chains sequenced from one sample in a study of cytomegalovirus exposure and HLA in healthy donors. A multiplex PCR was run with 60 Vbeta primers and 13 Jbeta primers. Sequenced by immunoSEQ multiplex PCR; TCRdb stores in-frame clones only, minus some. The sample lists 150,000 to 200,000 clones; 62% were seen once. Sequenced material: PBMCs. Every receptor here comes from a man aged 40-55 years in good health and CMV-seronegative.

The V call is TRBV19, the J call TRBJ2-2, with 8 bases aligning to TRBD2. CDR3 size: 13 residues. Germline V gene lookup returns CDR1 LNHDA and CDR2 SQIVND (reference sequence). V gave up 7 bases and J gave up 5 bases; unmatched junction bases: 3. The DNA of the CDR3 is TGTGCCAGTACGGGGGGGTTTACCGGGGAGCTGTTTTTT. This codes for CASTGGFTGELFF.

The V call is TRBV5-6, the J call TRBJ1-6, with a tentative D call TRBD1 (6 bases). In germline, CDR1 is SGHDT, CDR2 YYEEEE. The CDR3 loop spans 15 amino acids. The V and J ends lost 4 bases and 6 bases respectively, with 14 bases between them. This CDR3 is CASSLPQGPNSPLHF. The CDR3 bases are TGTGCCAGCAGCCTACCACAGGGCCCTAATTCACCCCTCCACTTT. Full variable domain (remainder filled in from reference TRBV5-6 and TRBJ1-6): DAGVTQSPTHLIKTRGQQVTLRCSPKSGHDTVSWYQQALGQGPQFIFQYYEEEERQRGNFPDRFSGHQFPNYSSELNVNALLLGDSALYLCASSLPQGPNSPLHFGNGTRLTVT.

The chain is built from TRBV25-1 and TRBJ2-7; D is unclear. CDR1 MGHDK and CDR2 SYGVNS come from the germline V gene. The CDR3 length is 12 residues. Trimming removed 3 bases at V and 0 bases at J, with 3 bases between. CDR3 DNA: TGTGCCAGCAGTGAGAGCTCCTACGAGCAGTACTTC. It translates to CASSESSYEQYF.

The chain is built from TRBV2 and TRBJ2-2; possibly TRBD1 for D (5 bases). The germline CDR1 and CDR2 sequences are SNHLY and FYNNEI. The CDR3 is 14 amino acids. Trimming stripped 6 bases from V and 3 bases from J, with 11 bases between. CDR3 in amino acids: CASRFLGDTGELFF. CDR3 in DNA: TGTGCCAGCAGATTCTTAGGGGACACCGGGGAGCTGTTTTTT.

The chain has TRBV18 and TRBJ2-1; D is perhaps TRBD1 (6 bases). The CDR3 extends over 16 amino acids. V was trimmed by 3 bases and J by 2 bases, leaving 14 bases between them. Germline V gives CDR1 KGHSH, CDR2 LQKENI. The DNA of the CDR3 is TGTGCCAGCTCACCGACAGGTTCTCAAACCTACAATGAGCAGTTCTTC. Translating it yields CASSPTGSQTYNEQFF.

This chain connects TRBV23-1 to TRBJ1-1; 8 bases are shared with TRBD1. TRBV23-1 has ORF status, its function being uncertain. There are 22 residues in the CDR3. The V gene end was trimmed by 0 bases and the J gene end by 0 bases; junction bases not matched to a gene: 21. CDR3 sequence (DNA): TGCGCCAGCAGTCAATCGGTGAAGGAGCGGACAGGGAGGTTAGTTATGAACACTGAAGCTTTCTTT. It specifies CASSQSVKERTGRLVMNTEAFF.